This T cell receptor beta chain was sequenced for a study of T cell responses to AZD1222 COVID-19 vaccine. Findings of the study overall: The breadth and depth of Spike-specific TCRs increased once two AZD1222 doses had been given.

With respect to this clone: The target antigen is unknown.

Method: immunoSEQ multiplex PCR; TCRdb's copy keeps in-frame clones and lacks some. The repertoire consists of about 110,000 clones, with around 94% occurring once and the leading ten covering roughly 2%. This CDR3 is 16 amino acids long. V trimming: 4 bases; J trimming: 0 bases; junction bases outside the gene matches: 4. Germline V gene data show CDR1 as LGHDT and CDR2 as YNNKEL (reference sequence). The sample here was peripheral blood, taken on day 0 of AZD1222 vaccination. J is TRBJ1-3 and V is TRBV3-1 (or the pseudogene TRBV3-2); TRBD1 aligns across 9 bases. The sequence came from an adult in good health. CDR3 DNA: TGTGCCAGCAGCCTACAGGGGGCTGCCTCTGGAAACACCATATATTTT. Its translation: CASSLQGAASGNTIYF.